This TCR beta chain came from a study of CD4 T cells in relation to SARS-CoV-2 and coronaviruses. Whole-study findings and limits: Each donor contributed either pre-pandemic or post-infection samples, not both.

Comments on this clone: What it binds is not known.

Unexposed donor CD4+ T cells date from about 2011-2018, before the COVID-19 pandemic. The cells were cultured for over eight days before CD4+ T cells were isolated. Cells permitting, SARS-CoV-2 S/N and four cold-coronavirus spikes were tested on unexposed-donor CD4+ T cells. Cultures held more than 1.5 million PBMCs per well with around 9.8 IU/ml IL-2. Germline assignment: CDR1 SGDLS and CDR2 YYNGEE. Trimming cost V 4 bases and J 3 bases, with 14 bases left between them. This CDR3 comprises 14 residues. This table comes from immunoSEQ multiplex PCR, and its TCRdb copy is limited to in-frame clones, with some not included. The sample lists about 19,000 clones; 70% to 85% were seen once.

Sequencing was carried out using CD4+ T cells from PBMCs, cultured in vitro. The chain couples TRBV9 to TRBJ2-7, with D uncertain. The source is a human donor in good health. CDR3 protein: CASSPAGQIYEQYF. The CDR3 region has the DNA TGTGCCAGCAGCCCAGCTGGGCAGATCTACGAGCAGTACTTC.